A selection of T cell receptor beta chains follows, all from one sample in a study of blood T cell repertoires in COVID-19. TCRdb's copy holds only in-frame clones and misses some; the assay was immunoSEQ multiplex PCR. Of 250,000 or so clones in the sample, 86% are singletons; the top ten hold approximately 13%. Sequencing was performed on peripheral blood. The receptors originated from a man older than 75 with acute or convalescent COVID-19. Both conserved end residues are part of each CDR3. D genes are given only for firm matches. Only some rows state a clone size, as once, few, many or a class for expanded clones.

CDR3aa	CDR3nt	d_gene	v_gene	j_gene	abundance
CASKPYSNQPQHF	TGTGCCAGTAAGCCGTATAGCAATCAGCCCCAGCATTTT	.	TRBV19	TRBJ1-5	.
CATSDLPPGHQDYEQYF	TGTGCCACCAGTGATTTGCCACCCGGACACCAGGACTACGAGCAGTACTTC	.	TRBV24-1	TRBJ2-7	.
CASSQEATSRTDTQYF	TGCGCCAGCAGCCAAGAAGCGACTAGTCGCACAGATACGCAGTATTTT	.	TRBV4-3	TRBJ2-3	.
CSARTGDGYTF	TGCAGTGCTAGGACAGGGGACGGCTACACCTTC	TRBD1	TRBV20-1	TRBJ1-2	.
CASLRDRGSDTQYF	TGTGCCAGTCTCCGGGACAGGGGGTCGGATACGCAGTATTTT	TRBD1	TRBV2	TRBJ2-3	.
CASSLGGYSNQPQHF	TGTGCCAGCAGCTTGGGAGGGTATAGCAATCAGCCCCAGCATTTT	.	TRBV5-6	TRBJ1-5	.
CASSRPGTGTNEQFF	TGTGCCAGCAGCCGACCGGGGACAGGGACGAATGAGCAGTTCTTC	TRBD1	TRBV3-1/TRBV3-2	TRBJ2-1	.
CASSLERGMRGNTIYF	TGCGCCAGCAGCTTGGAAAGGGGTATGCGCGGAAACACCATATATTTT	.	TRBV5-1	TRBJ1-3	.
CASSFLEQRAFF	TGTGCCAGCAGTTTCCTGGAACAGCGGGCTTTCTTT	.	TRBV27	TRBJ1-1	.
CASSLAGAASPLHF	TGCGCCAGCAGCTTGGCAGGGGCGGCTTCACCCCTCCACTTT	.	TRBV5-1	TRBJ1-6	.
CASSQDQGRGQPFF	TGCGCCAGCAGCCAAGATCAGGGGCGAGGACAGCCGTTCTTC	.	TRBV4-1	TRBJ2-1	.
CASSRDRGHDEQFF	TGTGCCAGCAGCCGGGACAGGGGGCACGATGAGCAGTTCTTC	TRBD1	TRBV4-2	TRBJ2-1	.
CASSLSYGETQYF	TGTGCCAGCAGCTTATCGTACGGAGAGACCCAGTACTTC	.	TRBV7-2	TRBJ2-5	.
CASSRDAANYGYTF	TGTGCCAGCAGCCGTGACGCGGCGAACTATGGCTACACCTTC	.	TRBV28	TRBJ1-2	.
CASSPSSWRQGDTEAFF	TGTGCCAGCAGTCCCTCTTCTTGGCGGCAGGGCGACACTGAAGCTTTCTTT	.	TRBV28	TRBJ1-1	once
CASSFSGVAGYRSSPLHF	TGTGCCAGCAGTTTCTCAGGGGTAGCGGGTTATAGGAGTTCACCCCTCCACTTT	.	TRBV27	TRBJ1-6	.
CASSQEMGASNQPQHF	TGCGCCAGCAGCCAAGAAATGGGGGCTAGCAATCAGCCCCAGCATTTT	.	TRBV4-1	TRBJ1-5	.
CASSLNPGQTYNEQFF	TGTGCCAGCAGCCTAAATCCGGGACAGACCTACAATGAGCAGTTCTTC	TRBD1	TRBV4-2	TRBJ2-1	.
CASSGARGTVEAFF	TGTGCCAGCAGTGGGGCTAGAGGGACAGTTGAAGCTTTCTTT	TRBD1	TRBV2	TRBJ1-1	.
CATSRDRGRGGRNEQFF	TGTGCCACCAGCAGAGATCGTGGGAGGGGGGGAAGAAATGAGCAGTTCTTC	.	TRBV15	TRBJ2-1	.
CASSPEDRGALYF	TGTGCCAGTAGTCCAGAGGACAGGGGGGCACTATACTTC	TRBD1	TRBV19	TRBJ2-7	once
CASSVTGNHGYTF	TGTGCCAGCAGTGTAACAGGGAACCATGGCTACACCTTC	.	TRBV2	TRBJ1-2	.
CASSEGLAGSNEQFF	TGTGCCAGCAGTGAGGGACTAGCGGGGAGTAATGAGCAGTTCTTC	TRBD2	TRBV25-1	TRBJ2-1	.
CASSLGLGRDTQYF	TGTGCCAGTAGCCTCGGACTAGGACGAGATACGCAGTATTTT	TRBD2	TRBV19	TRBJ2-3	.
CASRTGAQTDTQYF	TGTGCCAGCAGGACTGGAGCCCAAACAGATACGCAGTATTTT	.	TRBV6-5	TRBJ2-3	.
CASSYSAVYNSPLHF	TGTGCCAGCAGTTACTCGGCGGTCTATAATTCACCCCTCCACTTT	.	TRBV6-5	TRBJ1-6	.
CASSQTQGTGNTIYF	TGTGCCAGCAGTCAGACCCAGGGCACTGGAAACACCATATATTTT	.	TRBV6-6	TRBJ1-3	.
CASSLGAGQGYNEQFF	TGCGCCAGCAGCTTGGGTGCGGGACAGGGCTACAATGAGCAGTTCTTC	TRBD1	TRBV5-1	TRBJ2-1	.
CASSLNPGGNSPLHF	TGCGCCAGCAGCTTGAACCCCGGGGGGAATTCACCCCTCCACTTT	.	TRBV5-1	TRBJ1-6	.
CASSLGSFLYEQYF	TGTGCCAGCAGTTTGGGGAGCTTCCTCTACGAGCAGTACTTC	.	TRBV28	TRBJ2-7	.
CASSTKGQGNEKLFF	TGTGCCAGCAGTACTAAGGGACAGGGGAATGAAAAACTGTTTTTT	TRBD1	TRBV6-5	TRBJ1-4	.
CASSVGQGGYNEQFF	TGTGCCAGCAGCGTGGGACAGGGTGGTTACAATGAGCAGTTCTTC	TRBD1	TRBV9	TRBJ2-1	.
CASSPLGQETQYF	TGTGCCAGCAGCCCACTAGGACAAGAGACCCAGTACTTC	.	TRBV5-4	TRBJ2-5	.
CASSPSGTGDGYTF	TGTGCCAGCTCACCCTCCGGGACAGGGGATGGCTACACCTTC	TRBD1	TRBV18	TRBJ1-2	.
CATSVALTDTQYF	TGTGCCACCAGTGTCGCGTTAACAGATACGCAGTATTTT	.	TRBV24-1	TRBJ2-3	.
CASSEPGGTEAFF	TGCGCCAGCAGTGAGCCGGGGGGCACTGAAGCTTTCTTT	.	TRBV10-1	TRBJ1-1	.
CASSQTSFTDTQYF	TGTGCCAGCAGTCAGACTAGCTTCACGGATACGCAGTATTTT	TRBD2	TRBV9	TRBJ2-3	.
CSVVRARGTEAFF	TGCAGCGTTGTCAGGGCCCGTGGCACTGAAGCTTTCTTT	.	TRBV29-1	TRBJ1-1	few
CASSPQVAGARETQYF	TGTGCCAGCAGCCCCCAGGTAGCGGGAGCTCGGGAGACCCAGTACTTC	TRBD2	TRBV7-3	TRBJ2-5	.
CASSQSGGNTGELFF	TGTGCCAGCAGCCAATCGGGGGGGAACACCGGGGAGCTGTTTTTT	TRBD2	TRBV4-2	TRBJ2-2	.
CASSLPGQGSNEQYF	TGTGCCAGCAGTTTACCGGGACAGGGAAGTAACGAGCAGTACTTC	TRBD1	TRBV28	TRBJ2-7	.